This T cell receptor beta chain was recovered during a study of T cells in Graves' hyperthyroidism and ophthalmopathy. Study-wide points: Most thyroid-expanded clonotypes above 0.001 were also found in blood. A model using 13 V-J features told ophthalmopathy apart from stable hyperthyroidism.

Patients showing uncontrolled infection, other autoimmune disease, pregnancy or lactation were ineligible. This clonotype was found many times. The antigen is unknown. Germline V gives CDR1 MDHEN, CDR2 SYDVKM. After removal of 2 bases from V and 8 bases from J, the junction contained 7 bases not matched to a gene. The CDR3 is 16 residues long. TCR beta CDR3 regions were amplified from RNA. First-round RT-PCR of the TCR CDR3 relied on the HTBI primer set. TCRdb analysed the multiplex PCR reads with MiXCR anew, one entry per CDR3 protein. The sample includes 350,000 to 450,000 distinct CDR3 sequences, over 11% seen only once; the top ten take around 28%.

Sequencing was performed on blood. This sequence was found in a man aged 50 to 60 with Graves' ophthalmopathy. The rearrangement joins TRBV28 to TRBJ2-1; 12 bases are shared with TRBD1. CDR3 protein: CASSLGTGGIADEQFF. CDR3 coding DNA: TGTGCCAGCAGTTTAGGGACAGGGGGCATCGCCGATGAGCAGTTCTTC.